The 18 T cell receptor beta chains in this list originate from one sample, sequenced in a study of blood T cell repertoires in COVID-19. Data came from immunoSEQ multiplex PCR; TCRdb stores just in-frame clones and leaves some out. This sample yields 85,000 to 100,000 clones, of which approximately 70% are seen a single time; around 23% belongs to the top ten. The material sequenced was peripheral blood. All receptors derive from a woman aged 55-75 years in a cohort sampled during active or convalescent COVID-19.

On this clone: This clone may be a read error of a much larger clone one base away. The genes are TRBV7-3 and TRBJ2-7, with TRBD1 matching 9 bases. J gave up 3 bases and V 5 bases, and 2 bases lay outside the gene matches. The CDR3 contains 13 residues. Per germline, CDR1 SGHTA and CDR2 FQGTGA. The CDR3 coding sequence is TGTGCCAGCAGCCCGACAGGGGGCTACGAGCAGTACTTC. This encodes CASSPTGGYEQYF.

The table lists this clone with a few counts. The rearrangement links TRBV27 to TRBJ2-2, with TRBD1 matching 10 bases. J lost 3 bases, V lost 7 bases, and 5 bases had no gene match. The length of the CDR3 is 15 residues. CDR1 MNHEY and CDR2 SMNVEV come from the germline V gene (reference sequence). The CDR3 nucleotides are TGTGCCAGCAAACCCGGGACAGGGGACACCGGGGAGCTGTTTTTT. As protein: CASKPGTGDTGELFF.

The chain carries TRBV12-3 or TRBV12-4 and TRBJ2-2; no reliable D call. CDR3 length: 12 amino acids. Trimming removed 7 bases at V and 2 bases at J, with 5 bases between. CDR3 residues: CASKTNTGELFF. DNA for the CDR3: TGTGCCAGCAAGACAAACACCGGGGAGCTGTTTTTT.

The chain employs TRBV25-1 and TRBJ2-7, with 11 bases fitting TRBD1. Germline lookup yields CDR1 MGHDK and CDR2 SYGVNS. The V gene end was trimmed by 3 bases and the J gene end by 4 bases; junction bases not matched to a gene: 5. The CDR3 is 15 residues long. The CDR3 region is CASSDTGTGGYEQYF. The CDR3 nucleotides read TGTGCCAGCAGTGACACCGGGACAGGGGGTTACGAGCAGTACTTC.

V and J are TRBV15 and TRBJ2-6; 7 nucleotides agree with TRBD1. This CDR3 has 16 amino acids. Unmatched junction bases numbered 4, after V lost 5 bases and J lost 0 bases. CDR1 is LNHNV and CDR2 is YYDKDF in the germline V gene (reference sequence). Here the CDR3 DNA reads TGTGCCACCAGCGGGGGACAGAGCTCTGGGGCCAACGTCCTGACTTTC. The encoded protein is CATSGGQSSGANVLTF.

The gene calls are TRBV7-9 and TRBJ1-4; TRBD1 agrees at 11 bases. The germline V gene has CDR1 SEHNR and CDR2 FQNEAQ (reference sequence). The CDR3 length is 17 residues. Trimming removed 5 bases from V and 8 bases from J; junction bases left unmatched: 13. CDR3 nucleotides: TGTGCCAGCAGCATGGTTTTCTCGGGACAGGGGGGGGAAAAACTGTTTTTT. This gives the protein CASSMVFSGQGGEKLFF.

The gene calls are TRBV27 and TRBJ1-5; tentative D call: TRBD1 (5 bases). There are 18 residues in the CDR3. Trimming stripped 4 bases from V and 4 bases from J, with 23 bases between. Germline values: CDR1 MNHEY, CDR2 SMNVEV (reference sequence). DNA for the CDR3: TGTGCCAGCAGTTCTCGACAGTCCGGCTTTGGGTCTAATCAGCCCCAGCATTTT. Protein sequence: CASSSRQSGFGSNQPQHF.

For this clone: In the same sample, other DNA sequences code for this CDR3. V is TRBV18 and J is TRBJ2-3; TRBD1 matches 8 bases. V lost 4 bases and J lost 0; bases outside the gene matches: 3. In germline, CDR1 is KGHSH, CDR2 LQKENI. CDR3 length equals 15 residues. Here the CDR3 reads CASSLTGGSTDTQYF. In DNA form, the CDR3 reads TGTGCCAGCTCACTCACAGGGGGTAGCACAGATACGCAGTATTTT. The complete variable domain, with remaining parts taken from reference TRBV18 and TRBJ2-3, reads NAGVMQNPRHLVRRRGQEARLRCSPMKGHSHVYWYRQLPEEGLKFMVYLQKENIIDESGMPKERFSAEFPKEGPSILRIQQVVRGDSAAYFCASSLTGGSTDTQYFGPGTRLTVL.

This chain joins TRBV19 and TRBJ2-5, with D tentatively TRBD2 (6 bases). Germline CDR1 LNHDA, CDR2 SQIVND (reference sequence). V dropped 5 bases and J dropped 4 bases, with 14 bases sitting between them. This CDR3 is built from 14 residues. The CDR3 nucleotides read TGTGCCAGTAGTCAATGGGGGGAAAGAGAGACCCAGTACTTC. It specifies CASSQWGERETQYF.

This clone was seen only a few times. V and J are TRBV6-6 and TRBJ2-1; TRBD2 matches 7 bases. The CDR3 is made up of 14 amino acids. Germline V gives CDR1 MNHNY, CDR2 SVGAGI (reference sequence). The ends lost 4 bases at V and 10 bases at J; junction bases unmatched: 10. The CDR3 loop reads CASSSALGGGEQFF. DNA of the CDR3: TGTGCCAGCAGTTCCGCTTTGGGGGGAGGGGAGCAGTTCTTC.

This chain connects TRBV4-3 to TRBJ2-2, with 9 bases matching TRBD1. V was pared by 0 bases and J by 7 bases, with 6 bases of the junction left unmatched. The CDR3 totals 16 residues. Germline values: CDR1 LGHNA, CDR2 YSLEER. The CDR3: CASSQEAGQGHGELFF. As DNA, the CDR3 is TGCGCCAGCAGCCAAGAAGCAGGACAGGGGCACGGGGAGCTGTTTTTT.

This rearrangement joins TRBV7-8 to TRBJ1-1, with a tentative D call TRBD1 (5 bases). The length of the CDR3 is 15 residues. Germline V gene lookup returns CDR1 SGHVS and CDR2 FQNEAQ. The germline V and J ends were trimmed by 3 bases and 5 bases, with 16 bases remaining between them. CDR3 in DNA: TGTGCCAGCAGCTTCCCGGGGGAACGGAGGACTGAAGCTTTCTTT. As protein: CASSFPGERRTEAFF.

The gene calls are TRBV6-5 and TRBJ1-1, with 10 bases that match TRBD1. The CDR3 consists of 15 residues. V was pared by 7 bases and J by 3 bases, with 8 bases of the junction left unmatched. The V gene's germline CDR1 is MNHEY and CDR2 SVGAGI. In nucleotides, the CDR3 is TGTGCCAGCAAAAGACAGGGGGCGGGGGACACTGAAGCTTTCTTT. This sequence encodes CASKRQGAGDTEAFF.

The chain links TRBV14 to TRBJ2-5; TRBD1 is a possible D gene (6 bases). CDR3 length: 18 amino acids. V shed 0 bases and J shed 1 base, with 18 bases lying between them. Germline loops: CDR1 SGHDN, CDR2 FVKESK. The DNA of the CDR3 is TGTGCCAGCAGCCAAGAATCCCTCCGATTGGACAGCCAAGAGACCCAGTACTTC. This translates into CASSQESLRLDSQETQYF.

The chain couples TRBV28 to TRBJ1-5; D unclear. V was clipped by 0 bases and J by 0 bases, with 9 bases between them. From germline, CDR1 is MDHEN and CDR2 SYDVKM. CDR3 length equals 16 residues. CDR3 in DNA: TGTGCCAGCAGTTTATGGAGACAATATAGCAATCAGCCCCAGCATTTT. This codes for CASSLWRQYSNQPQHF. Full variable domain (rest looked up from reference TRBV28 and TRBJ1-5): DVKVTQSSRYLVKRTGEKVFLECVQDMDHENMFWYRQDPGLGLRLIYFSYDVKMKEKGDIPEGYSVSREKKERFSLILESASTNQTSMYLCASSLWRQYSNQPQHFGDGTRLSIL.

J is TRBJ2-2 and V is TRBV6-1; D is unclear. This CDR3 contains 12 residues. In germline, CDR1 is MNHNS, CDR2 SASEGT. The V end was cut by 1 base, the J end by 8 bases, with 5 bases between. CDR3 DNA sequence: TGTGCCAGCAGTGAAGTACTGGGGGAGCTGTTTTTT. Protein product: CASSEVLGELFF.

This clone has only a few counts. The chain employs TRBV7-3 and TRBJ1-1; D unresolved. Germline values: CDR1 SGHTA, CDR2 FQGTGA. CDR3 length: 14 amino acids. Trimming stripped 1 base from V and 4 bases from J, with 10 bases between. CDR3 amino acids: CASSLSHRSTEAFF. The CDR3 DNA sequence: TGTGCCAGCAGCTTAAGTCACCGGTCCACTGAAGCTTTCTTT.

On this clone: A read error may be the cause here, since a much bigger clone is one base away. Other nucleotide sequences in the sample specify the same CDR3. The chain couples TRBV7-3 to TRBJ1-2; D possibly corresponds to TRBD1 (6 bases). The germline V gene encodes CDR1 SGHTA and CDR2 FQGTGA. Trimming pared 5 bases from V and 2 bases from J, leaving 9 bases between. CDR3 length: 13 amino acids. The CDR3 protein is CASSPDRNYGYTF. The DNA for the CDR3 is TGTGCCAGCAGCCCCGACAGGAACTATGGCTACACCTTC.